The 31 T cell receptor beta chains below were found in one sample sequenced in a study of T cells in Graves' hyperthyroidism and ophthalmopathy. TCR beta CDR3 regions were amplified from RNA. RT-PCR in the first round (using the HTBI primer set) targeted the TCR CDR3. TCRdb redid the calling of the multiplex PCR reads with MiXCR, one entry per CDR3 protein. The table lists about 560,000 distinct CDR3 sequences, 16% of them singletons, with around a sixth in the top ten. Material for sequencing was blood. The receptors shown here come from a woman younger than 30 with Graves' hyperthyroidism.

This clonotype appeared many times. This chain connects TRBV3-1 to TRBJ2-3; the match to TRBD2 covers 13 bases. Germline CDR1 and CDR2: LGHDT and YNNKEL (reference sequence). V lost 5 bases to trimming and J lost 5 bases; unmatched junction nucleotides: 4. This CDR3 contains 15 residues. The CDR3 nucleotides are TGTGCCAGCAGCTTACTAGCGGGGGGGCAAGATACGCAGTATTTT. Its translation is CASSLLAGGQDTQYF.

This clonotype was seen only a few times. This sequence joins TRBV7-8 and TRBJ2-7; D possibly matches TRBD1 or TRBD2 (5 bases each). Trimming took 2 bases from V and 0 from J, leaving 17 bases between them. Germline V gene lookup returns CDR1 SGHVS and CDR2 FQNEAQ. This CDR3 has 17 residues. CDR3 DNA: TGTGCCAGCAGCTTACTTTGGGGGACGGGGAGCTCCTACGAGCAGTACTTC. Its protein product is CASSLLWGTGSSYEQYF.

This clonotype occurred a few times. The rearrangement uses TRBV9 and TRBJ2-3; 14 bases fit TRBD2. Germline assignment: CDR1 SGDLS and CDR2 YYNGEE. This CDR3 is 16 amino acids long. V shed 0 bases and J 4 bases; nucleotides not matched to a gene: 1. In nucleotides, the CDR3 is TGTGCCAGCAGCGTAGGACTAGCGGGGGGGCCAGATACGCAGTATTTT. This gives the protein CASSVGLAGGPDTQYF.

This clonotype was seen repeatedly, ten times or more. The chain joins TRBV10-3 to TRBJ1-1; D remains unclear. This CDR3 is 14 amino acids long. Germline V lookup: CDR1 ENHRY, CDR2 SYGVKD. The V end was cut by 4 bases, the J end by 4 bases, with 13 bases between. The CDR3 DNA is TGTGCCATCAGTGCCAACCGGGCGAGCACTGAAGCTTTCTTT. It yields the protein CAISANRASTEAFF.

The chain recombines TRBV7-9 with TRBJ1-6; the match to TRBD1 covers 8 bases. CDR3 length: 15 residues. CDR1 and CDR2 from the germline V gene are SEHNR and FQNEAQ (reference sequence). V was pared by 5 bases and J by 10 bases, with 10 bases of the junction left unmatched. The CDR3 DNA sequence: TGTGCCAGCAGCCCAGGGACAGGCCATCGGTCACCCCTCCACTTT. The encoded protein is CASSPGTGHRSPLHF.

The V and J genes are TRBV29-1 and TRBJ1-1, with 10 bases identical to TRBD1. J gave up 0 bases and V 6 bases, and 13 bases lay outside the gene matches. The CDR3 has 17 residues. Germline-derived CDR1 and CDR2 are SQVTM and ANQGSEA. The CDR3 coding sequence is TGCAGCGTGGACTTCCGGGACAGGGGAGTCGTGAACACTGAAGCTTTCTTT. Protein sequence: CSVDFRDRGVVNTEAFF. The variable domain in full, completed from reference TRBV29-1 and TRBJ1-1, reads SAVISQKPSRDICQRGTSLTIQCQVDSQVTMMFWYRQQPGQSLTLIATANQGSEATYESGFVIDKFPISRPNLTFSTLTVSNMSPEDSSIYLCSVDFRDRGVVNTEAFFGQGTRLTVV.

The chain combines TRBV6-6 with TRBJ1-1; D unclear. There are 14 residues in the CDR3. Germline V lookup: CDR1 MNHNY, CDR2 SVGAGI (reference sequence). V was cut by 0 bases and J by 5 bases, with 10 bases left in between. In DNA, the CDR3 is TGTGCCAGCAGTTACTCGATATTGGGGACTGAAGCTTTCTTT. Translation gives CASSYSILGTEAFF.

In this sample, this clonotype turned up many times. The chain has TRBV3-1 and TRBJ1-1; 12 bases align to TRBD1. V shed 1 base, J shed 11 bases, and the junction held 8 bases outside the gene matches. From germline, CDR1 is LGHDT and CDR2 YNNKEL (reference sequence). CDR3 length: 15 amino acids. CDR3 residues: CASSQGWGQGAGAFF. The CDR3 coding sequence is TGTGCCAGCAGCCAAGGGTGGGGACAGGGGGCTGGCGCTTTCTTT.

This clonotype appeared a few times. The chain is built from TRBV12-3 or TRBV12-4 and TRBJ2-4, with TRBD1 matching 9 bases. After removal of 7 bases from V and 12 bases from J, the junction contained 7 bases not matched to a gene. This CDR3 region has 12 residues. The CDR3 here is CASNSGTGNQYF. CDR3 nucleotides: TGTGCCAGCAACTCCGGGACAGGGAATCAGTACTTC.

At least ten counts were recorded for this clonotype. The chain combines TRBV5-1 with TRBJ2-1, with D possibly called TRBD1 or TRBD2 (5 bases each). Germline V gene lookup returns CDR1 SGHRS and CDR2 YFSETQ. V lost 4 bases and J lost 8, with 16 bases in between. The CDR3 sequence is 14 residues long. The CDR3 is CASSPRDGGDEQFF. In DNA, the CDR3 is TGCGCCAGCAGCCCTAGGGACGGTGGAGATGAGCAGTTCTTC. Full variable domain (outside the CDR3, taken from reference TRBV5-1 and TRBJ2-1): KAGVTQTPRYLIKTRGQQVTLSCSPISGHRSVSWYQQTPGQGLQFLFEYFSETQRNKGNFPGRFSGRQFSNSRSEMNVSTLELGDSALYLCASSPRDGGDEQFFGPGTRLTVL.

Details on this clonotype: A much larger clone is a single base away; this may be a read error. This chain joins TRBV29-1 and TRBJ2-7; possibly TRBD1 or TRBD2 for D (5 bases each). Trimming took off 7 bases at V and 3 bases at J, with 16 bases between the two ends. CDR3 size: 13 residues. Germline CDR1 and CDR2: SQVTM and ANQGSEA. For the CDR3, the DNA is TGCAGCGCCCAACCGGGACGGGGCTACGAGCAGTACTTC. This translates into CSAQPGRGYEQYF.

In this sample, this clonotype turned up many times. J is TRBJ2-5 and V is TRBV28; D perhaps matches TRBD2 (5 bases). From germline, CDR1 is MDHEN and CDR2 SYDVKM. The V and J ends lost 2 bases and 7 bases respectively, with 17 bases between them. This CDR3 contains 15 residues. In DNA form, the CDR3 reads TGTGCCAGCAGTTTACCCGATGCGAGAGGAGGGACCCAGTACTTC. This sequence encodes CASSLPDARGGTQYF.

This clonotype has at least ten counts. This sequence joins TRBV19 and TRBJ1-1; D call uncertain. V lost 3 bases, J lost 0 bases, and 8 bases lay in between. The V gene's germline CDR1 is LNHDA and CDR2 SQIVND (reference sequence). This CDR3 is built from 14 residues. Written as DNA, the CDR3 is TGTGCCAGTAGTATTGGCGGAATGAACACTGAAGCTTTCTTT. Its translation is CASSIGGMNTEAFF.

This clonotype has ten or more counts. The V call is TRBV19, the J call TRBJ2-3; D may correspond to TRBD1 or TRBD2 (5 bases each). The V end was cut by 5 bases, the J end by 6 bases, with 15 bases between. Germline V gives CDR1 LNHDA, CDR2 SQIVND (reference sequence). CDR3 length: 14 residues. The CDR3 coding sequence is TGTGCCAGTAGTTTCCGAGTGGGGGAGGATACGCAGTATTTT. This gives the protein CASSFRVGEDTQYF.

The chain joins TRBV28 to TRBJ1-1, with unresolved D. V lost 6 bases, J lost 1 base, and 9 bases lay in between. The germline gives CDR1 MDHEN, CDR2 SYDVKM. The CDR3 loop spans 13 amino acids. The CDR3 nucleotides read TGTGCCAGCAGACGGTCACCGAACACTGAAGCTTTCTTT. Its protein is CASRRSPNTEAFF.

This clonotype was observed many times. The gene calls are TRBV6-1 and TRBJ1-2; 9 bases agree with TRBD1. The germline V gene has CDR1 MNHNS and CDR2 SASEGT. The CDR3 length is 13 residues. V shed 6 bases and J 4 bases; nucleotides not matched to a gene: 3. CDR3 amino acids: CASSSDRGYGYTF. Written as DNA, the CDR3 is TGTGCCAGCAGCTCGGACAGGGGCTATGGCTACACCTTC.

This clonotype was seen more than once but under ten times. The chain carries TRBV30 and TRBJ1-2; 7 bases match TRBD1. This CDR3 is built from 13 residues. CDR1 and CDR2 (germline): GTSNPN, SVGIG (reference sequence). The V segment lost 2 bases and the J segment 7 bases; nucleotides outside the gene matches: 7. The CDR3 DNA reads TGTGCCTGGAGTATAGGGGACAGCACTGGCTACACCTTC. Translated: CAWSIGDSTGYTF.

Ten or more counts support this clonotype. This chain uses TRBV24-1 with TRBJ2-7, with unresolved D. The CDR3 consists of 15 residues. V lost 4 bases and J 6 bases, leaving 18 bases between the germline ends. The germline V gene has CDR1 KGHDR and CDR2 SFDVKD. CDR3 nucleotide sequence: TGTGCCACCAGTGAGACCGACGGAGTCTATAGCGAGCAGTACTTC. Translation gives CATSETDGVYSEQYF.

The V call is TRBV28, the J call TRBJ2-1; 7 bases align to TRBD2. Germline trimming cut 6 bases from V and 4 bases from J; bases unmatched to any gene: 15. CDR3 length: 17 amino acids. Germline V gene data show CDR1 as MDHEN and CDR2 as SYDVKM. CDR3 sequence reads: CASSPGWAGDLYNEQFF. The CDR3 DNA sequence: TGTGCCAGCAGCCCCGGCTGGGCGGGAGACCTGTACAATGAGCAGTTCTTC.

This chain uses TRBV7-9 with TRBJ1-2; no firm D call. Germline CDR1 and CDR2: SEHNR and FQNEAQ (reference sequence). This CDR3 has 13 residues. V gave up 1 base and J gave up 4 bases, with 7 bases separating them. In DNA form, the CDR3 reads TGTGCCAGCAGCTTAGATCCCCCCTATGGCTACACCTTC. This codes for CASSLDPPYGYTF.

This clonotype was observed a few times. The chain uses TRBV28 and TRBJ2-2, with D possibly being TRBD1 or TRBD2 (5 bases each). CDR1 MDHEN and CDR2 SYDVKM come from the germline V gene. This CDR3 has 13 residues. CDR3 nucleotide sequence: TGTGCGGTGGGAGCTGGGGGTACCGGGGAGCTGTTTTTT. Protein product: CAVGAGGTGELFF.

This clonotype was seen more than once but under ten times. The CDR3 DNA is TGCAGTGTGCCCCACACCACAGATACGCAGTATTTT. As protein: CSVPHTTDTQYF. J is TRBJ2-3 and V is TRBV20-1; D is unclear. Germline-derived CDR1 and CDR2 are DFQATT and SNEGSKA (reference sequence). This CDR3 has 12 residues. V lost 7 bases and J 2 bases, leaving 10 bases between the germline ends.

The genes are TRBV11-3 and TRBJ2-1; D is possibly TRBD2 (6 bases). Germline V gene sequence: CDR1 SGHNT, CDR2 YENEEA. The CDR3 runs to 13 residues. V lost 7 bases and J lost 7, with 14 bases in between. This CDR3 is CASKNRRENEQFF. Written as DNA, the CDR3 is TGTGCCAGCAAGAATCGGAGGGAGAATGAGCAGTTCTTC.

The genes are TRBV19 and TRBJ1-5; 8 bases align to TRBD1. Trimming removed 0 bases from V and 6 bases from J; junction bases left unmatched: 1. Germline V gene lookup returns CDR1 LNHDA and CDR2 SQIVND (reference sequence). This CDR3 contains 14 residues. CDR3: CASSIDRGLQPQHF. For the CDR3, the DNA is TGTGCCAGTAGTATAGACAGGGGGCTTCAGCCCCAGCATTTT. The full variable domain, rest sourced from reference TRBV19 and TRBJ1-5, is DGGITQSPKYLFRKEGQNVTLSCEQNLNHDAMYWYRQDPGQGLRLIYYSQIVNDFQKGDIAEGYSVSREKKESFPLTVTSAQKNPTAFYLCASSIDRGLQPQHFGDGTRLSIL.

This chain uses TRBV2 with TRBJ2-7; possible D gene TRBD1, 6 bases. The CDR3 is made up of 13 amino acids. Germline V gene data show CDR1 as SNHLY and CDR2 as FYNNEI. Trimming pared 7 bases from V and 2 bases from J, leaving 12 bases between. CDR3: CASTLGGAYEQYF. The CDR3 bases are TGTGCCAGCACTTTAGGGGGTGCCTACGAGCAGTACTTC. The whole variable domain, remainder taken from reference TRBV2 and TRBJ2-7, is EPEVTQTPSHQVTQMGQEVILRCVPISNHLYFYWYRQILGQKVEFLVSFYNNEISEKSEIFDDQFSVERPDGSNFTLKIRSTKLEDSAMYFCASTLGGAYEQYFGPGTRLTVT.

Many counts were recorded for this clonotype. This chain connects TRBV2 to TRBJ1-6; D unclear. V was trimmed by 3 bases and J by 10 bases, leaving 4 bases between them. The CDR3 totals 11 residues. Per germline, CDR1 SNHLY and CDR2 FYNNEI. In DNA, the CDR3 is TGTGCCAGCAGTGACCACTCACCCCTCCACTTT. It specifies CASSDHSPLHF.

In this sample, this clonotype turned up a few times. The J gene is TRBJ2-3, the V gene TRBV24-1; D is unresolved. Per the germline V gene, CDR1 is KGHDR and CDR2 is SFDVKD. V lost 3 bases, J lost 0 bases, and 12 bases lay in between. The CDR3 runs 16 residues. The CDR3 DNA follows: TGTGCCACCAGTGATCTAGACCCAGATAGCACAGATACGCAGTATTTT. Translation gives CATSDLDPDSTDTQYF.

The table lists this clonotype with a few counts. This chain uses TRBV29-1 with TRBJ2-5, with 7 bases lining up with TRBD1. Trimming at V came to 3 bases and at J to 2 bases, leaving 3 bases not matched to a gene. The CDR3 sequence is 13 residues long. Germline V gives CDR1 SQVTM, CDR2 ANQGSEA. The CDR3 loop reads CSVDGRGQETQYF. The DNA for the CDR3 is TGCAGCGTTGATGGCAGGGGGCAAGAGACCCAGTACTTC.

In this sample, this clonotype turned up a few times. The V gene is TRBV18, the J gene TRBJ2-1; a possible D gene is TRBD2 (6 bases). Trimming took off 2 bases at V and 0 bases at J, with 26 bases between the two ends. Germline V gives CDR1 KGHSH, CDR2 LQKENI. The length of the CDR3 is 21 residues. The CDR3 here is CASSPVISILGSPSSYNEQFF. In DNA form, the CDR3 reads TGTGCCAGCTCACCAGTCATCTCAATACTCGGGAGCCCGAGCTCCTACAATGAGCAGTTCTTC.

This clonotype was observed a few times. V usage is TRBV12-5 and J usage is TRBJ2-3; TRBD2 matches 10 bases. Per germline, CDR1 LGHNT and CDR2 FRNRAP. J lost 0 bases, V lost 1 base, and 10 bases had no gene match. There are 19 residues in the CDR3. The chain's CDR3 is CASGLGHSGRRGSTDTQYF. The CDR3 nucleotides are TGTGCTAGTGGTTTGGGCCATAGCGGGAGGCGGGGTAGCACAGATACGCAGTATTTT.

In its sample, this clonotype was seen many times. The CDR3 loop reads CSARDPSGVTDTQYF. CDR3 coding DNA: TGCAGTGCTAGAGATCCTAGCGGGGTCACAGATACGCAGTATTTT. V is TRBV20-1 and J is TRBJ2-3; TRBD2 matches at 9 bases. The CDR3 extends over 15 amino acids. In germline, CDR1 is DFQATT, CDR2 SNEGSKA (reference sequence). V trimming: 0 bases; J trimming: 2 bases; junction bases outside the gene matches: 3.